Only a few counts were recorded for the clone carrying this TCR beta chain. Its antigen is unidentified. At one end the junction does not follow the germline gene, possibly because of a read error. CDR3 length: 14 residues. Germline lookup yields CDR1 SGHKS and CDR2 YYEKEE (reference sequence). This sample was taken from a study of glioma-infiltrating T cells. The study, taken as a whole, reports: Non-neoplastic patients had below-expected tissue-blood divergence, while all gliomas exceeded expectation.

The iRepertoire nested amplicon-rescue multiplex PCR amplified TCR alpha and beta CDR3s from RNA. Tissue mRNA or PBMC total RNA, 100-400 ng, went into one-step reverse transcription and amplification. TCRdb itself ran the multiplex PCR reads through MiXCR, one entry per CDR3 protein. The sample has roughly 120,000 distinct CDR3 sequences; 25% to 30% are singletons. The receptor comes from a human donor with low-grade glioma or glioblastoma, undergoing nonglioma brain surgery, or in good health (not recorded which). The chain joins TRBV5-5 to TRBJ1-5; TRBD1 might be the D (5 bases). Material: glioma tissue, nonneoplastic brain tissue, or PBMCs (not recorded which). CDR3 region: CASSLGATDQHQHF. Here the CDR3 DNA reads TGTGCCAGCAGCTTGGGGGCGACAGATCAGCACCAGCATTTT.